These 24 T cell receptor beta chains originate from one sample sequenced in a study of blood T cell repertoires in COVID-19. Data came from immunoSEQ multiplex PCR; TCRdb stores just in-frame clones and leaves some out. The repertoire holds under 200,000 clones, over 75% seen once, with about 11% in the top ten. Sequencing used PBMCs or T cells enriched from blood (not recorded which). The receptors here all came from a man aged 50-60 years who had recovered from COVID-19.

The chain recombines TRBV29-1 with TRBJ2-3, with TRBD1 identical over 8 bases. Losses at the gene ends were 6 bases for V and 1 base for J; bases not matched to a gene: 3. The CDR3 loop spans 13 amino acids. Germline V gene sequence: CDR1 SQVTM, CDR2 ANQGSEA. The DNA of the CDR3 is TGCAGCGTACCGACAGGGGGCACAGATACGCAGTATTTT. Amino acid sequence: CSVPTGGTDTQYF.

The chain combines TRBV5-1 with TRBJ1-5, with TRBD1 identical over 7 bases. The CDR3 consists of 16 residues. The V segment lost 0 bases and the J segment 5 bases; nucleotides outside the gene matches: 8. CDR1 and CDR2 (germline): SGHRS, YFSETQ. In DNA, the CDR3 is TGCGCCAGCAGCTTGGGACAGGGAGCGCAGGATCAGCCCCAGCATTTT. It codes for CASSLGQGAQDQPQHF.

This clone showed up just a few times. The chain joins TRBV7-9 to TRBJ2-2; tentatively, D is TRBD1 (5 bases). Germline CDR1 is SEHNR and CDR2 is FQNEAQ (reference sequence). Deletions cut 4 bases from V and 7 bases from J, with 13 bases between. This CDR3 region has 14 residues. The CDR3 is CASSWAGLGGELFF. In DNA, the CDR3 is TGTGCCAGCAGCTGGGCAGGGCTCGGCGGGGAGCTGTTTTTT.

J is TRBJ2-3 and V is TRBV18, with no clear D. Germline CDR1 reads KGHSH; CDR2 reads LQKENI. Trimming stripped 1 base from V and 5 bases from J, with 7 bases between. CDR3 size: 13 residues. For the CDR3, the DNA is TGTGCCAGCTCACCACTGCCGGGAGATACGCAGTATTTT. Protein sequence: CASSPLPGDTQYF.

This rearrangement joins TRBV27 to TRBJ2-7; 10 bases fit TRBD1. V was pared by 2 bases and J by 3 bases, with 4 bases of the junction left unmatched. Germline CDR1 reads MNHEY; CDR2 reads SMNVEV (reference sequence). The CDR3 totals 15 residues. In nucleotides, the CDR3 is TGTGCCAGCAGTTTAGCGGGACAGGGGAGCTACGAGCAGTACTTC. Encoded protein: CASSLAGQGSYEQYF.

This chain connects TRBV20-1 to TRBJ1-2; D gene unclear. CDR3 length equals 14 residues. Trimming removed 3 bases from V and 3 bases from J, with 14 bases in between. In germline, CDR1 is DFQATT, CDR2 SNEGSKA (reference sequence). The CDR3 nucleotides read TGCAGTGCTAGTGTCCGAGGTTGGGACTATGGCTACACCTTC. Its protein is CSASVRGWDYGYTF.

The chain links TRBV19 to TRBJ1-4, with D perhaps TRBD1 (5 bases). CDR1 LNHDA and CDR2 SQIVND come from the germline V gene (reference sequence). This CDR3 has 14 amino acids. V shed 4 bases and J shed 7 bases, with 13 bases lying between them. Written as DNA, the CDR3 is TGTGCCAGTAGTAACCGGGCCGGGGGTGAAAAACTGTTTTTT. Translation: CASSNRAGGEKLFF. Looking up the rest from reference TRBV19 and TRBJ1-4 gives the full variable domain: DGGITQSPKYLFRKEGQNVTLSCEQNLNHDAMYWYRQDPGQGLRLIYYSQIVNDFQKGDIAEGYSVSREKKESFPLTVTSAQKNPTAFYLCASSNRAGGEKLFFGSGTQLSVL.

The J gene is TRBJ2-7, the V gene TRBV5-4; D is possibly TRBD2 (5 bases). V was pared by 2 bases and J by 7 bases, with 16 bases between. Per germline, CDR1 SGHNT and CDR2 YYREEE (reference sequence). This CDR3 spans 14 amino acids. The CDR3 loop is CASSLFGLAREQYF. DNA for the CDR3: TGTGCCAGCAGCTTATTTGGTTTAGCGCGAGAGCAGTACTTC.

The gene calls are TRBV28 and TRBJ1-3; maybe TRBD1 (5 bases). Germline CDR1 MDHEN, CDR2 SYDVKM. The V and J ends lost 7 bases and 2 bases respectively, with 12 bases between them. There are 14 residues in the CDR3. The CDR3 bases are TGTGCCAGCACACGAGGAGGGGCTGGAAACACCATATATTTT. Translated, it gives CASTRGGAGNTIYF.

CDR3 coding DNA: TGTGCCATCAGGGCCGGGACGGGACAGCAAGAGACCCAGTACTTC. Translated: CAIRAGTGQQETQYF. The chain combines TRBV10-3 with TRBJ2-5, with 7 bases identical to TRBD1. V lost 6 bases and J lost 2; bases outside the gene matches: 9. The germline gives CDR1 ENHRY, CDR2 SYGVKD. The CDR3 extends over 15 amino acids.

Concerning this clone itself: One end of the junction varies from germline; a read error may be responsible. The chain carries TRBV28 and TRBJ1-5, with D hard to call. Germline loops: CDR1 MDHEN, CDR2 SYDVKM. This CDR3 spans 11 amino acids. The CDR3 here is CASSLFQAQHF. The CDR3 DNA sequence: TGTGCCAGCAGTTTATTTCAGGCCCAGCATTTT.

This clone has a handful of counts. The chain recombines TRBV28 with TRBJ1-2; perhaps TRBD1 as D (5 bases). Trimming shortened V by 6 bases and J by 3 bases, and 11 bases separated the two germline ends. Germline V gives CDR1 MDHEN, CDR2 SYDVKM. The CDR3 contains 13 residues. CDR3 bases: TGTGCCAGCAGCTCTGAAGGGGACTATGGCTACACCTTC. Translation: CASSSEGDYGYTF.

CDR3: CASSLGGTIQETQYF. DNA of the CDR3: TGTGCCAGCAGCTTGGGGGGGACTATCCAAGAGACCCAGTACTTC. This chain joins TRBV5-5 and TRBJ2-5; 7 bases map to TRBD2. CDR3 length: 15 residues. Germline loops: CDR1 SGHKS, CDR2 YYEKEE (reference sequence). The trim removed 0 bases at V and 1 base at J, leaving 3 bases unmatched.

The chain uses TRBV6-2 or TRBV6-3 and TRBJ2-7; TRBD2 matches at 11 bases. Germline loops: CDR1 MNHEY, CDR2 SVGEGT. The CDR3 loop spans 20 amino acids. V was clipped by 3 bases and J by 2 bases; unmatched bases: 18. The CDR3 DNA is TGTGCCAGCAGTTATCCGCCTAGCGGGAGGTCTACGCGTCTTGCCTACGAGCAGTACTTC. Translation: CASSYPPSGRSTRLAYEQYF.

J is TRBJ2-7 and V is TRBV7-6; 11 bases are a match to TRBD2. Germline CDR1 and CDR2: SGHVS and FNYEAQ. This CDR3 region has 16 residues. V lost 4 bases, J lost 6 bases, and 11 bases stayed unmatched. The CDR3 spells CASSSRTSGLPREQYF. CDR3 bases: TGTGCCAGCAGCTCGAGGACTAGCGGGCTCCCTCGCGAGCAGTACTTC.

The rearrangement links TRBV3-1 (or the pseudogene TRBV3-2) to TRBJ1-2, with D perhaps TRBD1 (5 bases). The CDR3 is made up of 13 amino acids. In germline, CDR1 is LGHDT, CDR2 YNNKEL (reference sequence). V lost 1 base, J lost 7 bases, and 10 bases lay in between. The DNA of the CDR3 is TGTGCCAGCAGCCAAGGGGGCTTGGGTGGCTACACCTTC. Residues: CASSQGGLGGYTF.

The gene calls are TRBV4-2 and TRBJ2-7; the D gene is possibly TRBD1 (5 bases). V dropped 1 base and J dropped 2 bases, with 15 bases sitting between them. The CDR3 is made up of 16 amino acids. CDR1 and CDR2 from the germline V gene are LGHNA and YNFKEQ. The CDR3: CASSQVSQDTAYEQYF. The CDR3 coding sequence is TGTGCCAGCAGCCAAGTTTCTCAGGACACTGCCTACGAGCAGTACTTC.

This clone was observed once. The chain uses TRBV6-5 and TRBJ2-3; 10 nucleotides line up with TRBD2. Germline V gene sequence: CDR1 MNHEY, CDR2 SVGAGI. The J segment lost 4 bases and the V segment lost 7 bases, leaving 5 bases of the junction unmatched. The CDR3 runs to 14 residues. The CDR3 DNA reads TGTGCCAGCAACCCCCTAGCGGGAGCAGATACGCAGTATTTT. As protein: CASNPLAGADTQYF.

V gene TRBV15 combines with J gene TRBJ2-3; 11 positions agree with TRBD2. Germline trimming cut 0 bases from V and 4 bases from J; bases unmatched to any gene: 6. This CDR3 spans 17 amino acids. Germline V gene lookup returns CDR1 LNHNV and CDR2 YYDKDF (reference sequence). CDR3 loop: CATSRDRLAGGPDTQYF. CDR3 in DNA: TGTGCCACCAGCAGAGATCGGCTAGCGGGAGGTCCAGATACGCAGTATTTT. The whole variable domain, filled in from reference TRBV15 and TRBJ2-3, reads DAMVIQNPRYQVTQFGKPVTLSCSQTLNHNVMYWYQQKSSQAPKLLFHYYDKDFNNEADTPDNFQSRRPNTSFCFLDIRSPGLGDTAMYLCATSRDRLAGGPDTQYFGPGTRLTVL.

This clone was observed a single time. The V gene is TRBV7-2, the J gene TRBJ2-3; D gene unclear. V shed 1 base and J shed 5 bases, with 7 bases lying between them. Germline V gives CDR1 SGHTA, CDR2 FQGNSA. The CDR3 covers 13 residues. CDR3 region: CASSLGAEDTQYF. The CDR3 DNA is TGTGCCAGCAGCTTAGGGGCTGAAGATACGCAGTATTTT.

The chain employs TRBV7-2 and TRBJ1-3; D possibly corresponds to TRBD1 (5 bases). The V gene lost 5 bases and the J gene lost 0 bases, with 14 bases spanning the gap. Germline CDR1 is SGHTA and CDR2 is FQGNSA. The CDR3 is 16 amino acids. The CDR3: CASSLLQGSSGNTIYF. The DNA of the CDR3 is TGTGCCAGCAGCCTCCTCCAGGGCAGCTCTGGAAACACCATATATTTT.

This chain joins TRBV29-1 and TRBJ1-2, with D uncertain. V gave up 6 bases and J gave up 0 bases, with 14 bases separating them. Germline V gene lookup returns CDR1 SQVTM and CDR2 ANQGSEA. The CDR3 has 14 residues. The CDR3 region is CSVGGGTANYGYTF. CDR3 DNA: TGCAGCGTGGGAGGAGGCACCGCTAACTATGGCTACACCTTC.

CDR3 bases: TGTGCCAGCACCCCCTCCCATGACACGGCTTTCTTT. Its protein product is CASTPSHDTAFF. The chain combines TRBV28 with TRBJ1-1; D is ambiguous. The CDR3 is made up of 12 amino acids. V lost 7 bases, J lost 11 bases, and 17 bases lay in between. From germline, CDR1 is MDHEN and CDR2 SYDVKM.

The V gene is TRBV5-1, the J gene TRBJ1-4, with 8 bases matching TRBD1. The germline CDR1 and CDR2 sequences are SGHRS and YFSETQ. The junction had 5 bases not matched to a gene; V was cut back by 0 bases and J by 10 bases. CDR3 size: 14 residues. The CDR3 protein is CASSLVQGDVKLFF. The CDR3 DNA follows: TGCGCCAGCAGCTTGGTACAGGGGGACGTAAAACTGTTTTTT.